The rows below give T cell receptor beta chains drawn from one sample of a study of T-cell reconstitution after alpha-beta-depleted transplantation in children. TCRdb reprocessed the PCR reads with MiXCR, giving one entry per CDR3 protein. The data hold about 240,000 distinct CDR3 sequences, with about 25% observed a single time. The source was PBMCs, collected before TCRalphabeta/CD19-depleted stem cell transplant. The receptor source for this set is a girl aged 2 to 10 with Fanconi anemia, due to receive a stem cell transplant. Both conserved end residues are part of each CDR3. D genes are given only for firm matches. Size values are once, few and many counts, or a class for expanded clones, and some rows have none.

-,TRBJ2-1,14,TRBV9,few,TGTGCCAGCAGCGTAATGGTCTACAACAATGAGCAGTTCTTC,CASSVMVYNNEQFF
TRBD2,TRBJ2-7,11,TRBV29-1,many,TGCAGCGTCGGGGGGGCTGGCGAGCAGTACTTC,CSVGGAGEQYF
-,TRBJ2-1,12,TRBV29-1,many,TGCAGCGTTGTTTCTAAGTACAATGAGCAGTTCTTC,CSVVSKYNEQFF
-,TRBJ2-1,18,TRBV7-9,many,TGTGCCAGCAGCTTAGTCGTTGGGGACCTCCACTCCTACAATGAGCAGTTCTTC,CASSLVVGDLHSYNEQFF
-,TRBJ1-2,14,TRBV5-1,few,TGCGCCAGCAGCGGAGGGGCCGGGAACTATGGCTACACCTTC,CASSGGAGNYGYTF
-,TRBJ1-1,15,TRBV5-1,few,TGCGCCAGCAGCTTGCCAGGCAGTGTAAACACTGAAGCTTTCTTT,CASSLPGSVNTEAFF
TRBD1,TRBJ2-7,13,TRBV25-1,-,TGTGCCAGCAGTGCGACAGGGACCTACGAGCAGTACTTC,CASSATGTYEQYF
-,TRBJ2-3,10,TRBV28,-,TGTGCCAGCCAAGTGAGGACGCAGTATTTT,CASQVRTQYF
-,TRBJ1-4,12,TRBV10-3,many,TGTGCCATCAGTGTCGATACAGAAAAACTGTTTTTT,CAISVDTEKLFF
TRBD2,TRBJ2-7,13,TRBV20-1,few,TGCAGTGCTATAAGCGGGAGGGCCTACGAGCAGTACTTC,CSAISGRAYEQYF
-,TRBJ1-5,13,TRBV20-1,few,TGCAGTGCTACCAGGGAAAGCAATCAGCCCCAGCATTTT,CSATRESNQPQHF
-,TRBJ2-7,14,TRBV15,many,TGTGCCACCAGCAGAGACCGACAGGTCTACGAGCAGTACTTC,CATSRDRQVYEQYF
TRBD2,TRBJ2-1,17,TRBV14,-,TGTGCCAGCAGCCAAGAAAATCTAGCGGGGGGGCCGGATGAGCAGTTCTTC,CASSQENLAGGPDEQFF
TRBD1,TRBJ1-1,14,TRBV27,many,TGTGCCAGCAGAAGCACAGGGGGCCAGACTGAAGCTTTCTTT,CASRSTGGQTEAFF
-,TRBJ2-7,14,TRBV6-2/TRBV6-3,-,TGTGCCAGCAGTTACTCGCGTAGCCTCTACGAGCAGTACTTC,CASSYSRSLYEQYF
-,TRBJ2-1,18,TRBV4-2,once,TGTGCCAGCAGCCAAGTCGTCGGTGGGGGGGCCTCCTACAATGAGCAGTTCTTC,CASSQVVGGGASYNEQFF
TRBD2,TRBJ2-7,16,TRBV27,-,TGTGCCAGCAGTTTTCTAGCGGGAGGGTCCTTCCTGGAGCAGTACTTC,CASSFLAGGSFLEQYF
TRBD2,TRBJ2-7,13,TRBV6-6,-,TGTGCCAGCAACGGGAGGCAATCCTACGAGCAGTACTTC,CASNGRQSYEQYF